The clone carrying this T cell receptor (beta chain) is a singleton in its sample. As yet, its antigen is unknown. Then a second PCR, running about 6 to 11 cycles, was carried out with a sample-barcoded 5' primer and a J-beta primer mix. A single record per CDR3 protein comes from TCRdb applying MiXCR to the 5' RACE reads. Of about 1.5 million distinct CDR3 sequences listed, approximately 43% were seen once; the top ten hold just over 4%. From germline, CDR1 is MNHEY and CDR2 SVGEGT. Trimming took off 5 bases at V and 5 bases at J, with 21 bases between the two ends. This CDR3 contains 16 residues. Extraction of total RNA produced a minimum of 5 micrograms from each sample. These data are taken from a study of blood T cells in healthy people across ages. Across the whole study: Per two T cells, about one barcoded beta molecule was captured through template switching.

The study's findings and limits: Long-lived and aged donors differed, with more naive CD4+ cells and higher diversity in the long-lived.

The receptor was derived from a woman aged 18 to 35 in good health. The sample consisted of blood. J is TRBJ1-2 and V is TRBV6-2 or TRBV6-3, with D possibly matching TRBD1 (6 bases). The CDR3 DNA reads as TGTGCCAGCAGTCCCCCTGACAGGACCCACACGTATGGCTACACCTTC. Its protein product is CASSPPDRTHTYGYTF.